This T cell receptor beta chain emerged from a study of T-cell memory formation after mild COVID-19. MiXCR, run by TCRdb on the 5' RACE reads, gives a single entry per CDR3 protein. The repertoire consists of hundreds of thousands of distinct CDR3 sequences, with roughly a quarter occurring once and the leading ten covering roughly 9.7%. CDR1 is LGHDT and CDR2 is YNNKEL in the germline V gene (reference sequence). Trimming took 4 bases from V and 8 from J; bases not matched to a gene: 5. This CDR3 is built from 14 residues. The V and J genes are TRBV3-1 and TRBJ2-1; 10 bases map to TRBD2. Sequences were obtained from PBMCs or a T cell subset sorted from them (not recorded which). The sequence was obtained from an adult woman who had mild COVID-19 (a few samples of this study predate the infection). Cell type and time point are not known. Here the CDR3 DNA reads TGTGCCAGCAGCCTCGCTAGCGGGGGTGATGAGCAGTTCTTC. It is translated as CASSLASGGDEQFF.